Listed below are T cell receptor beta chains from one sample, sequenced in a study of T cells in localized non-small cell lung cancer. Method: immunoSEQ multiplex PCR; TCRdb's copy keeps in-frame clones and lacks some. This table holds some 71,000 clones, roughly four fifths found once. Sequenced here: peripheral blood, sampled before any cancer treatment. The receptors stem from a female donor older than 55 with stage I lung adenocarcinoma. Both conserved end residues are part of each CDR3. The D gene is left open where the match is weak. Size is omitted from some rows. Given values are once, few, many or a class for expanded clones.

CDR3: CASSPRPETNEKLFF
DNA: TGTGCCAGCAGCCCCCGACCGGAGACTAATGAAAAACTGTTTTTT
J: TRBJ1-4
V: TRBV9
D: NA
size: NA

CDR3: CASSETRGGGNIQYF
DNA: TGTGCCAGCAGTGAAACGCGGGGGGGCGGGAACATTCAGTACTTC
J: TRBJ2-4
V: TRBV2
D: TRBD2
size: NA

CDR3: CATLSWVPYTEAFF
DNA: TGTGCCACCTTATCCTGGGTGCCTTACACTGAAGCTTTCTTT
J: TRBJ1-1
V: TRBV6-1
D: NA
size: NA

CDR3: CASSLSLNEQFF
DNA: TGTGCCAGCAGCTTGTCATTAAATGAGCAGTTCTTC
J: TRBJ2-1
V: TRBV5-4
D: NA
size: NA

CDR3: CASSSDRGREAFF
DNA: TGTGCCAGCAGCTCTGACAGGGGGCGCGAGGCTTTCTTT
J: TRBJ1-1
V: TRBV6-4
D: TRBD1
size: NA

CDR3: CASSVEQGTHGYTF
DNA: TGTGCCAGCAGTGTTGAACAGGGGACCCACGGCTACACCTTC
J: TRBJ1-2
V: TRBV2
D: TRBD1
size: NA

CDR3: CASRDRPCTDTQYF
DNA: TGTGCCAGCAGAGACAGACCCTGCACAGATACGCAGTATTTT
J: TRBJ2-3
V: TRBV21-1
D: NA
size: NA

CDR3: CASSYRKNEKLFF
DNA: TGTGCCAGCAGTTACCGAAAAAATGAAAAACTGTTTTTT
J: TRBJ1-4
V: TRBV6-5
D: NA
size: NA

CDR3: CASSVGLLQGREETQYF
DNA: TGTGCCAGCAGCGTAGGACTGCTCCAGGGGAGGGAAGAGACCCAGTACTTC
J: TRBJ2-5
V: TRBV9
D: NA
size: once

CDR3: CASSLGLGQETQYF
DNA: TGTGCCAGCAGCTTGGGACTAGGCCAAGAGACCCAGTACTTC
J: TRBJ2-5
V: TRBV5-4
D: NA
size: NA

CDR3: CASSDRDRGLEQYF
DNA: TGTGCCAGCAGCGACCGGGACAGGGGGCTTGAGCAGTACTTC
J: TRBJ2-7
V: TRBV7-9
D: TRBD1
size: NA

CDR3: CASTIGGPGLTAFF
DNA: TGTGCCAGTACCATCGGGGGGCCGGGGTTAACCGCTTTCTTT
J: TRBJ1-1
V: TRBV19
D: NA
size: NA

CDR3: CASSPRLAGANEQFF
DNA: TGTGCCAGCAGCCCCAGACTAGCGGGAGCGAATGAGCAGTTCTTC
J: TRBJ2-1
V: TRBV7-6
D: TRBD2
size: NA

CDR3: CASSVGRKETQYF
DNA: TGTGCCAGCAGTGTAGGGAGGAAGGAGACCCAGTACTTC
J: TRBJ2-5
V: TRBV25-1
D: NA
size: NA

CDR3: CASSPPGTYEQYF
DNA: TGTGCCAGCTCACCACCGGGCACCTACGAGCAGTACTTC
J: TRBJ2-7
V: TRBV18
D: NA
size: NA

CDR3: CASSLVGETNTIYF
DNA: TGTGCCAGCAGCTTAGTTGGGGAAACGAACACCATATATTTT
J: TRBJ1-3
V: TRBV7-6
D: NA
size: few

CDR3: CASSGPVDNSPLHF
DNA: TGTGCCAGTTCTGGGCCGGTTGATAATTCACCCCTCCACTTT
J: TRBJ1-6
V: TRBV11-2
D: NA
size: NA

CDR3: CASSVRAGEGFEQYF
DNA: TGTGCCAGCAGCGTAAGAGCGGGAGAAGGTTTCGAGCAGTACTTC
J: TRBJ2-7
V: TRBV9
D: TRBD2
size: once

CDR3: CASSLVGNSGNTIYF
DNA: TGCGCCAGCAGCTTGGTAGGAAACTCTGGAAACACCATATATTTT
J: TRBJ1-3
V: TRBV5-1
D: NA
size: NA

CDR3: CASRQPGQNYGYTF
DNA: TGTGCCAGCCGGCAACCTGGACAGAACTATGGCTACACCTTC
J: TRBJ1-2
V: TRBV2
D: NA
size: NA